Shown below are 27 T cell receptor beta chains from a single sample sequenced in a study of CD8 T cells in Susac syndrome. Random hexamers served to reverse transcribe roughly 0.5 to 1 ug RNA. From the immunoSEQ multiplex PCR reads, TCRdb called clonotypes with MiXCR, one entry per CDR3 protein. The sample includes fewer than 85,000 distinct CDR3 sequences, less than 95% of them seen just once. Sequences were obtained from CD8+ T cells from PBMCs. The receptors shown here come from a human donor with Susac syndrome.

The V gene is TRBV12-3 or TRBV12-4, the J gene TRBJ2-1; D may be TRBD2 (6 bases). V shed 7 bases and J shed 7 bases, with 11 bases lying between them. The CDR3 is 12 residues long. CDR3 coding DNA: TGTGCCAGCAAAACCGGGGGAAATGAGCAGTTCTTC. It codes for CASKTGGNEQFF.

The chain links TRBV9 to TRBJ2-3, with D perhaps matching TRBD2 (5 bases). The germline V gene encodes CDR1 SGDLS and CDR2 YYNGEE. The CDR3 has 13 amino acids. Trimming shortened V by 2 bases and J by 7 bases, and 11 bases separated the two germline ends. CDR3 region: CASSVSGINTQYF. CDR3 nucleotide sequence: TGTGCCAGCAGCGTCTCCGGGATTAATACGCAGTATTTT. The full variable domain, its missing parts supplied by reference TRBV9 and TRBJ2-3, is DSGVTQTPKHLITATGQRVTLRCSPRSGDLSVYWYQQSLDQGLQFLIQYYNGEERAKGNILERFSAQQFPDLHSELNLSSLELGDSALYFCASSVSGINTQYFGPGTRLTVL.

This sequence joins TRBV9 and TRBJ2-1, with 8 bases identical to TRBD1. CDR1 and CDR2 (germline): SGDLS, YYNGEE. J gave up 4 bases and V 3 bases, and 9 bases lay outside the gene matches. There are 16 residues in the CDR3. The CDR3 DNA reads TGTGCCAGCAGCGAGAGAGGACAGGGTGCATACAATGAGCAGTTCTTC. This gives the protein CASSERGQGAYNEQFF.

This clonotype was recorded once. CDR3 in amino acids: CASSPPVSNEQFF. CDR3 nucleotides: TGTGCCAGCTCACCACCGGTTTCCAATGAGCAGTTCTTC. The rearrangement joins TRBV18 to TRBJ2-1; D not resolved. V was clipped by 0 bases and J by 6 bases, with 6 bases between them. CDR1 is KGHSH, CDR2 LQKENI, per germline. The CDR3 consists of 13 residues. Full variable domain (missing parts from reference TRBV18 and TRBJ2-1): NAGVMQNPRHLVRRRGQEARLRCSPMKGHSHVYWYRQLPEEGLKFMVYLQKENIIDESGMPKERFSAEFPKEGPSILRIQQVVRGDSAAYFCASSPPVSNEQFFGPGTRLTVL.

V usage is TRBV20-1 and J usage is TRBJ2-2; 9 positions match TRBD1. J was trimmed by 3 bases and V by 1 base; bases with no gene match: 0. Germline-derived CDR1 and CDR2 are DFQATT and SNEGSKA (reference sequence). This CDR3 has 14 residues. The CDR3 region has the DNA TGCAGTGCTAGAGGACAGGGGGACACCGGGGAGCTGTTTTTT. It is translated as CSARGQGDTGELFF.

CDR3 DNA: TGCGCCAGCAGCCAAGATGAAACGGGGACAGATACGCAGTATTTT. Translation: CASSQDETGTDTQYF. The J gene is TRBJ2-3, the V gene TRBV4-1; possibly TRBD2 for D (5 bases). The V gene's germline CDR1 is MGHRA and CDR2 YSYEKL. Trimming took 0 bases from V and 3 from J, leaving 10 bases between them. CDR3 size: 15 residues.

The chain couples TRBV9 to TRBJ1-2; no clear D gene. The CDR3 covers 17 residues. Germline V lookup: CDR1 SGDLS, CDR2 YYNGEE. Trimming shortened V by 4 bases and J by 0 bases, and 19 bases separated the two germline ends. In DNA form, the CDR3 reads TGTGCCAGCAGCCCCCCCCGGTCGGTGTTTGCTAACTATGGCTACACCTTC. This translates into CASSPPRSVFANYGYTF.

The rearrangement uses TRBV27 and TRBJ2-2; D may be TRBD2 (6 bases). The ends were cut back, 2 bases at V and 7 bases at J, with 8 bases in the middle. Germline V gives CDR1 MNHEY, CDR2 SMNVEV (reference sequence). This CDR3 has 13 residues. The CDR3 coding sequence is TGTGCCAGCAGTTTAGGGCGGGGCGGGGAGCTGTTTTTT. Translating gives CASSLGRGGELFF.

The J gene is TRBJ2-1, the V gene TRBV7-8; TRBD1 might be the D (8 bases). This CDR3 is built from 15 residues. From germline, CDR1 is SGHVS and CDR2 FQNEAQ. Trimming left V 1 base short and J 8 bases short, with 15 bases between. Here the CDR3 DNA reads TGTGCCAGCAGCTTAGGGTGGACAGGGAGGGATGAGCAGTTCTTC. Its translation: CASSLGWTGRDEQFF. Drawing the rest from reference TRBV7-8 and TRBJ2-1, the complete variable domain is GAGVSQSPRYKVAKRGQDVALRCDPISGHVSLFWYQQALGQGPEFLTYFQNEAQLDKSGLPSDRFFAERPEGSVSTLKIQRTQQEDSAVYLCASSLGWTGRDEQFFGPGTRLTVL.

The rearrangement links TRBV12-3 or TRBV12-4 to TRBJ2-5; 11 positions match TRBD2. The V and J ends lost 5 bases and 4 bases, in that order; junction bases with no gene match: 3. This CDR3 has 14 residues. DNA of the CDR3: TGTGCCAGCAGTCCGGGACTAGCGGTAGAGACCCAGTACTTC. Translated: CASSPGLAVETQYF.

The chain joins TRBV28 to TRBJ1-4, with 8 bases identical to TRBD1. The CDR3 has 16 amino acids. Germline V lookup: CDR1 MDHEN, CDR2 SYDVKM. With V trimmed by 5 bases and J by 7 bases, 12 bases remained unmatched. This chain's CDR3 is CASSTKETGGGEKLFF. For the CDR3, the DNA is TGTGCCAGCAGTACAAAGGAAACAGGGGGTGGTGAAAAACTGTTTTTT.

This chain connects TRBV29-1 to TRBJ1-5, with D tentatively TRBD1 (6 bases). This CDR3 region has 13 residues. Trimming took off 6 bases at V and 3 bases at J, with 12 bases between the two ends. Germline lookup yields CDR1 SQVTM and CDR2 ANQGSEA. DNA of the CDR3: TGCAGCGTGGTGGACAGCTACAATCAGCCCCAGCATTTT. It translates to CSVVDSYNQPQHF.

This rearrangement joins TRBV5-4 to TRBJ1-6; no firm D call. Germline CDR1 reads SGHNT; CDR2 reads YYREEE (reference sequence). The V gene lost 2 bases and the J gene lost 9 bases, with 12 bases spanning the gap. CDR3 length equals 14 residues. This chain's CDR3 is CASSLRGLSSPLHF. The CDR3 DNA is TGTGCCAGCAGCTTACGGGGTCTGAGTTCACCCCTCCACTTT.

The CDR3 bases are TGTGCCAGCAGTTCGGGACAGGCGACCTACGAGCAGTACTTC. Its protein is CASSSGQATYEQYF. V usage is TRBV12-3 or TRBV12-4 and J usage is TRBJ2-7; 8 nucleotides match TRBD1. The J segment lost 2 bases and the V segment lost 4 bases, leaving 4 bases of the junction unmatched. This CDR3 has 14 residues.

The V call is TRBV12-5, the J call TRBJ2-7; TRBD2 might be the D (6 bases). The V gene lost 2 bases and the J gene lost 1 base, with 18 bases spanning the gap. The germline V gene has CDR1 LGHNT and CDR2 FRNRAP. The length of the CDR3 is 17 residues. CDR3 DNA sequence: TGTGCTAGTGGTTTGTCGCCGCAGGGCGGGGCATCCTACGAGCAGTACTTC. Translation: CASGLSPQGGASYEQYF.

The chain recombines TRBV10-3 with TRBJ1-2, with 8 nucleotides matching TRBD1. The CDR3 length is 18 residues. CDR1 is ENHRY and CDR2 is SYGVKD in the germline V gene. J was trimmed by 4 bases and V by 3 bases; bases with no gene match: 16. CDR3 amino acids: CAISESGTGIKSSYGYTF. The CDR3 bases are TGTGCCATCAGTGAATCCGGGACAGGAATAAAGTCATCCTATGGCTACACCTTC.

The V and J genes are TRBV27 and TRBJ2-7; 8 positions match TRBD1. V dropped 11 bases and J dropped 3; count of bases not matched to a gene: 6. CDR1 is MNHEY and CDR2 is SMNVEV in the germline V gene (reference sequence). This CDR3 comprises 12 residues. Written as DNA, the CDR3 is TGTGCCGGAGACAGGGGACTCTACGAGCAGTACTTC. Translating it yields CAGDRGLYEQYF.

This sequence joins TRBV9 and TRBJ2-1; a possible D gene is TRBD2 (6 bases). This CDR3 has 15 amino acids. With 0 bases removed from V and 3 bases from J, the gap between germline ends came to 10 bases. Germline V gene data show CDR1 as SGDLS and CDR2 as YYNGEE. CDR3 nucleotide sequence: TGTGCCAGCAGCGTAGGTGGGGGGTTCTACAATGAGCAGTTCTTC. Translated, it gives CASSVGGGFYNEQFF.

CDR3 amino acids: CASSTRTGNYEQYF. Here the CDR3 DNA reads TGTGCCAGTAGTACCAGGACAGGGAACTACGAGCAGTACTTC. The V and J genes are TRBV19 and TRBJ2-7; 8 nucleotides align to TRBD1. J lost 3 bases, V lost 4 bases, and 5 bases had no gene match. CDR1 and CDR2 from the germline V gene are LNHDA and SQIVND (reference sequence). The CDR3 has 14 residues. Looking up the rest from reference TRBV19 and TRBJ2-7 gives the full variable domain: DGGITQSPKYLFRKEGQNVTLSCEQNLNHDAMYWYRQDPGQGLRLIYYSQIVNDFQKGDIAEGYSVSREKKESFPLTVTSAQKNPTAFYLCASSTRTGNYEQYFGPGTRLTVT.

In its sample, this clonotype was seen once. The J gene is TRBJ2-2, the V gene TRBV6-6, with D uncertain. Trimming pared 8 bases from V and 5 bases from J, leaving 12 bases between. The CDR3 loop spans 13 amino acids. Germline values: CDR1 MNHNY, CDR2 SVGAGI (reference sequence). The DNA for the CDR3 is TGTGCCAGCCTCGAGACGGATACCGGGGAGCTGTTTTTT. It encodes CASLETDTGELFF.

The chain couples TRBV4-1 to TRBJ2-3; D uncertain. Germline CDR1 and CDR2: MGHRA and YSYEKL. CDR3 length equals 15 residues. V shed 1 base and J shed 7 bases, with 15 bases lying between them. The CDR3 here is CASSQVMRRTNTQYF. DNA of the CDR3: TGCGCCAGCAGCCAAGTAATGCGGAGAACCAATACGCAGTATTTT.

This chain uses TRBV7-9 with TRBJ2-7, with no clear D. The CDR3 spans 12 residues. Germline V gene data show CDR1 as SEHNR and CDR2 as FQNEAQ (reference sequence). V was clipped by 4 bases and J by 0 bases, with 4 bases between them. The CDR3 reads CASSSHSYEQYF. CDR3 sequence (DNA): TGTGCCAGCAGCTCCCACTCCTACGAGCAGTACTTC.

The rearrangement links TRBV2 to TRBJ2-5; 8 nucleotides line up with TRBD1. CDR3 length equals 15 residues. The V segment lost 8 bases and the J segment 5 bases; nucleotides outside the gene matches: 13. Germline CDR1 and CDR2: SNHLY and FYNNEI. The CDR3 spells CASLVRAGGAETQYF. In DNA, the CDR3 is TGTGCCAGCCTCGTAAGGGCAGGGGGCGCGGAGACCCAGTACTTC.

The chain links TRBV20-1 to TRBJ1-2; no reliable D call. The CDR3 has 13 residues. V lost 0 bases and J lost 9, with 14 bases in between. Germline CDR1 is DFQATT and CDR2 is SNEGSKA (reference sequence). The CDR3 coding sequence is TGCAGTGCTAGAGAGCGGCAGAGTCGAAGCTACACCTTC. Encoded protein: CSARERQSRSYTF.

V gene TRBV9 combines with J gene TRBJ1-5; TRBD1 agrees at 10 bases. Germline V gene lookup returns CDR1 SGDLS and CDR2 YYNGEE. The CDR3 extends over 15 amino acids. Trimming at V came to 4 bases and at J to 3 bases, leaving 4 bases not matched to a gene. CDR3 protein: CASSPGTGDNQPQHF. In DNA, the CDR3 is TGTGCCAGCAGCCCCGGGACAGGGGACAATCAGCCCCAGCATTTT.

The CDR3 sequence is CASSKEGGLASWNYEQYF. The CDR3 DNA reads as TGTGCCAGCAGCAAAGAGGGAGGACTAGCGAGCTGGAACTACGAGCAGTACTTC. V is TRBV21-1 and J is TRBJ2-7; the table names TRBD2, a call not compared with the DNA. TRBV21-1 is described as a pseudogene. CDR3 length: 18 residues.

The chain uses TRBV5-1 and TRBJ2-6; tentatively, D is TRBD1 (6 bases). The CDR3 sequence is 17 residues long. Germline V gives CDR1 SGHRS, CDR2 YFSETQ. The germline V and J ends were trimmed by 2 bases and 1 base, with 13 bases remaining between them. The CDR3 DNA sequence: TGCGCCAGCAGCTTCCGACAGGAGCTATCTGGGGCCAACGTCCTGACTTTC. This encodes CASSFRQELSGANVLTF. Complete variable domain (other parts from reference TRBV5-1 and TRBJ2-6): KAGVTQTPRYLIKTRGQQVTLSCSPISGHRSVSWYQQTPGQGLQFLFEYFSETQRNKGNFPGRFSGRQFSNSRSEMNVSTLELGDSALYLCASSFRQELSGANVLTFGAGSRLTVL.